These 20 T cell receptor beta chains came from one sample sequenced in a study of T cell responses to AZD1222 COVID-19 vaccine. Measured with immunoSEQ multiplex PCR; TCRdb has only the in-frame clones, and not every one. The sample comprises 150,000 to 200,000 clones, 94% of which are singletons, and 1.6% rests with the top ten. The sample consisted of peripheral blood, taken 28 days after the second AZD1222 dose. These receptors were collected from an adult who received the AZD1222 COVID-19 vaccine.

V and J are TRBV19 and TRBJ1-3, with 9 bases that match TRBD1. CDR1 is LNHDA, CDR2 SQIVND, per germline (reference sequence). J was trimmed by 3 bases and V by 3 bases; bases with no gene match: 3. The CDR3 length is 15 residues. The CDR3 is CASSITGGFGNTIYF. As DNA, the CDR3 is TGTGCCAGTAGTATCACAGGGGGCTTTGGAAACACCATATATTTT.

This clone has more than one count but fewer than ten. This chain links TRBV28 with TRBJ1-1; possible D gene TRBD1, 6 bases. Germline CDR1 is MDHEN and CDR2 is SYDVKM. The CDR3 runs 16 residues. The V end was cut by 7 bases, the J end by 1 base, with 19 bases between. CDR3 in DNA: TGTGCCAGCAATGGATCACCGGGACAAGAGAACACTGAAGCTTTCTTT. It codes for CASNGSPGQENTEAFF.

The rearrangement links TRBV6-5 to TRBJ2-7; 7 positions agree with TRBD1. The CDR3 consists of 15 residues. V lost 2 bases and J lost 3; bases outside the gene matches: 7. Germline CDR1 MNHEY, CDR2 SVGAGI. This chain's CDR3 is CASSYDSGQIYEQYF. For the CDR3, the DNA is TGTGCCAGCAGTTACGATTCGGGACAGATCTACGAGCAGTACTTC.

The chain links TRBV7-2 to TRBJ1-4, with no clear D. This CDR3 contains 15 residues. Trimming pared 1 base from V and 8 bases from J, leaving 14 bases between. Germline V gene sequence: CDR1 SGHTA, CDR2 FQGNSA. DNA of the CDR3: TGTGCCAGCAGCTTAGGGGCCCACATTCGGGAAAAACTGTTTTTT. Protein sequence: CASSLGAHIREKLFF. The whole variable domain, filled in from reference TRBV7-2 and TRBJ1-4, reads GAGVSQSPSNKVTEKGKDVELRCDPISGHTALYWYRQSLGQGLEFLIYFQGNSAPDKSGLPSDRFSAERTGGSVSTLTIQRTQQEDSAVYLCASSLGAHIREKLFFGSGTQLSVL.

This chain uses TRBV11-2 with TRBJ2-7, with 7 nucleotides matching TRBD2. This CDR3 region has 14 residues. Looked up from germline, CDR1 is SGHAT and CDR2 is FQNNGV. The junction had 8 bases not matched to a gene; V was cut back by 5 bases and J by 4 bases. CDR3 protein: CASSPARGRYEQYF. For the CDR3, the DNA is TGTGCCAGCAGCCCGGCGCGGGGGAGGTACGAGCAGTACTTC.

The gene calls are TRBV11-2 and TRBJ1-6, with 7 bases aligning to TRBD1. Per germline, CDR1 SGHAT and CDR2 FQNNGV. CDR3 length: 16 amino acids. The ends lost 5 bases at V and 6 bases at J; junction bases unmatched: 10. CDR3 DNA: TGTGCCAGCAGCCCCGGGACAGCCATTTCTAATTCACCCCTCCACTTT. The encoded protein is CASSPGTAISNSPLHF.

The chain combines TRBV6-5 with TRBJ1-2, with D perhaps matching TRBD1 (5 bases). The germline CDR1 and CDR2 sequences are MNHEY and SVGAGI. Trimming pared 2 bases from V and 1 base from J, leaving 5 bases between. This CDR3 region has 13 residues. CDR3 protein: CASSYGGNYGYTF. The CDR3 DNA reads TGTGCCAGCAGTTACGGGGGTAACTATGGCTACACCTTC.

The chain couples TRBV7-9 to TRBJ2-7, with D possibly TRBD2 on 6 matching bases. The V end was cut by 3 bases, the J end by 0 bases, with 15 bases between. Germline assignment: CDR1 SEHNR and CDR2 FQNEAQ (reference sequence). The CDR3 loop spans 16 amino acids. CDR3: CASSFPSVALSYEQYF. The CDR3 DNA follows: TGTGCCAGCAGCTTCCCTAGCGTTGCCCTCTCCTACGAGCAGTACTTC.

This chain connects TRBV3-1 (or the pseudogene TRBV3-2) to TRBJ2-7; D is unclear. This CDR3 is built from 14 residues. In germline, CDR1 is LGHDT, CDR2 YNNKEL (reference sequence). V gave up 4 bases and J gave up 1 base, with 11 bases separating them. The DNA for the CDR3 is TGTGCCAGCAGCCTAAAGACCGATTCCTACGAGCAGTACTTC. Translation: CASSLKTDSYEQYF.

The chain combines TRBV10-3 with TRBJ1-1, with a tentative D call TRBD1 (5 bases). Germline loops: CDR1 ENHRY, CDR2 SYGVKD. Trimming left V 3 bases short and J 2 bases short, with 10 bases between. The CDR3 spans 14 residues. This CDR3 is CAISEAGPNTEAFF. The CDR3 region has the DNA TGTGCCATCAGTGAAGCAGGGCCCAACACTGAAGCTTTCTTT.

The rearrangement links TRBV7-3 to TRBJ1-1; no clear D. CDR1 is SGHTA and CDR2 is FQGTGA in the germline V gene. This CDR3 region has 13 residues. Deletions cut 5 bases from V and 6 bases from J, with 13 bases between. This chain's CDR3 is CASSPWRSAEAFF. CDR3 in DNA: TGTGCCAGCAGCCCTTGGCGGTCTGCTGAAGCTTTCTTT.

V usage is TRBV19 and J usage is TRBJ1-1; TRBD1 agrees at 8 bases. The CDR3 totals 15 residues. V was clipped by 3 bases and J by 1 base; unmatched bases: 4. Germline V CDR1 and CDR2: LNHDA, SQIVND (reference sequence). The CDR3, as DNA: TGTGCCAGTAGTATTGCAGGGGGCCCGAACACTGAAGCTTTCTTT. Translated, it gives CASSIAGGPNTEAFF.

The sample holds one count of this clone. This chain joins TRBV7-6 and TRBJ2-1; D is unclear. Trimming cost V 1 base and J 0 bases, with 13 bases left between them. In germline, CDR1 is SGHVS, CDR2 FNYEAQ. The CDR3 has 17 residues. DNA of the CDR3: TGTGCCAGCAGCTTAGTCCCAGTCGTCAGCTCCTACAATGAGCAGTTCTTC. Protein sequence: CASSLVPVVSSYNEQFF.

The rearrangement joins TRBV2 to TRBJ1-1; tentative D call: TRBD1 (6 bases). This CDR3 has 14 amino acids. Trimming shortened V by 6 bases and J by 10 bases, and 21 bases separated the two germline ends. From germline, CDR1 is SNHLY and CDR2 FYNNEI. This CDR3 is CASRQVPWTDGAFF. For the CDR3, the DNA is TGTGCCAGCAGACAAGTACCGTGGACAGACGGAGCTTTCTTT.

V usage is TRBV7-3 and J usage is TRBJ2-1; tentatively, D is TRBD1 (6 bases). CDR3 size: 13 residues. In germline, CDR1 is SGHTA, CDR2 FQGTGA. Trimming took 4 bases from V and 8 from J, leaving 12 bases between them. CDR3 loop: CASSSSRGDEQFF. The CDR3 region has the DNA TGTGCCAGCAGCTCCTCCAGGGGTGATGAGCAGTTCTTC. The whole variable domain, filled in from reference TRBV7-3 and TRBJ2-1, reads GAGVSQTPSNKVTEKGKYVELRCDPISGHTALYWYRQSLGQGPEFLIYFQGTGAADDSGLPNDRFFAVRPEGSVSTLKIQRTERGDSAVYLCASSSSRGDEQFFGPGTRLTVL.

The rearrangement joins TRBV4-1 to TRBJ1-3, with D unclear. The ends were cut back, 1 base at V and 2 bases at J, with 9 bases in the middle. The CDR3 contains 15 residues. Germline CDR1 and CDR2: MGHRA and YSYEKL. The CDR3 region is CASSQGRAAGNTIYF. Written as DNA, the CDR3 is TGCGCCAGCAGCCAAGGGCGGGCAGCTGGAAACACCATATATTTT.

This chain connects TRBV6-5 to TRBJ1-5; 9 bases are shared with TRBD1. After removal of 10 bases from V and 5 bases from J, the junction contained 6 bases not matched to a gene. Germline values: CDR1 MNHEY, CDR2 SVGAGI. The length of the CDR3 is 13 residues. CDR3 bases: TGTGCCACGGGACAGGGAGCCTATCAGCCCCAGCATTTT. Protein product: CATGQGAYQPQHF.

The chain couples TRBV5-1 to TRBJ1-4, with 9 bases identical to TRBD1. The CDR3 has 16 amino acids. Germline V gene lookup returns CDR1 SGHRS and CDR2 YFSETQ. Trimming removed 4 bases from V and 7 bases from J; junction bases left unmatched: 11. The CDR3 protein is CASSVGDRADSEKLFF. In DNA form, the CDR3 reads TGCGCCAGCAGCGTGGGGGACAGGGCGGATTCTGAAAAACTGTTTTTT.

This chain's CDR3 is CASSHPGPNEKLFF. The CDR3 DNA sequence: TGCGCCAGCAGCCACCCGGGCCCTAATGAAAAACTGTTTTTT. This rearrangement joins TRBV4-1 to TRBJ1-4; no reliable D call. The germline V and J ends were trimmed by 3 bases and 3 bases, with 8 bases remaining between them. CDR1 is MGHRA, CDR2 YSYEKL, per germline. This CDR3 has 14 amino acids.

The chain uses TRBV18 and TRBJ1-5; 7 bases match TRBD1. The CDR3 length is 13 residues. Trimming removed 3 bases from V and 6 bases from J; junction bases left unmatched: 2. Germline loops: CDR1 KGHSH, CDR2 LQKENI. DNA of the CDR3: TGTGCCAGCTCACCGGACAGGTCTCAGCCCCAGCATTTT. Protein sequence: CASSPDRSQPQHF.